These T cell receptor beta chains were read from a single sample in a study of regulatory T cells in long-lasting Graves disease. Each CDR3 protein is one row after TCRdb ran MiXCR on the multiplex PCR reads. The sample includes 420,000 or so distinct CDR3 sequences, about a sixth of them seen just once. The data also belong to a second study, concerning T cells in Graves' hyperthyroidism and ophthalmopathy.

This sample comprised peripheral blood mononuclear cells (PBMCs), obtained at new diagnosis, from a patient treated with antithyroid drugs. The receptors were gathered from a woman aged 18 to 35 with Graves disease. The CDR3 runs from the conserved cysteine through the conserved F or W. D genes are given only for firm matches. The size entry is marked missing in some rows and otherwise reads once, few, many or a size class.

j_call v_call d_call clone_size cdr3_aa cdr3_nt
TRBJ2-1 TRBV18 TRBD2 many CASSPPSGGGPWNEQFF TGTGCCAGCTCACCACCCTCTGGGGGAGGGCCTTGGAATGAGCAGTTCTTC
TRBJ2-5 TRBV28 TRBD1 many CASRSYRGQETQYF TGTGCCAGCAGATCATACAGGGGCCAAGAGACCCAGTACTTC
TRBJ2-4 TRBV19 NA NA CASSYPVGLINIQYF TGTGCCAGTAGTTATCCGGTGGGCCTTATAAACATTCAGTACTTC
TRBJ2-7 TRBV7-2 TRBD2 NA CASSLVASGWYEQYF TGTGCCAGCAGCTTAGTAGCTAGCGGATGGTACGAGCAGTACTTC
TRBJ1-2 TRBV7-8 NA few CASSPVSGARGYGYTF TGTGCCAGCAGCCCCGTCTCGGGGGCGCGAGGCTATGGCTACACCTTC
TRBJ2-3 TRBV27 NA few CASSLGPYSLDTQYF TGTGCCAGCAGTTTGGGGCCGTACAGTTTGGATACGCAGTATTTT
TRBJ2-7 TRBV29-1 TRBD2 few CSVVGLAGVYLGEQYF TGCAGCGTTGTAGGACTAGCGGGAGTCTATCTAGGGGAGCAGTACTTC
TRBJ2-5 TRBV7-8 TRBD2 many CASSKAGGSIETQYF TGTGCCAGCAGTAAAGCGGGAGGAAGTATTGAGACCCAGTACTTC
TRBJ2-7 TRBV6-1 NA few CASRGEESYEQYF TGTGCCAGCAGGGGAGAGGAATCCTACGAGCAGTACTTC
TRBJ1-1 TRBV15 NA few CATFRGGANTEAFF TGTGCCACCTTCAGGGGCGGTGCGAACACTGAAGCTTTCTTT
TRBJ2-1 TRBV12-3/TRBV12-4 NA many CASSAGGREQFF TGTGCCAGCAGTGCGGGCGGGCGGGAGCAGTTCTTC
TRBJ2-1 TRBV9 NA few CASSAGPLAYNEQFF TGTGCCAGCAGCGCAGGACCTTTGGCCTACAATGAGCAGTTCTTC
TRBJ2-1 TRBV6-1 NA NA CASRPTSRVEQFF TGTGCCAGCAGACCTACTAGCCGGGTTGAGCAGTTCTTC
TRBJ1-2 TRBV6-5 NA NA CASSYYGLWGGYTF TGTGCCAGCAGTTACTACGGCCTCTGGGGGGGCTACACCTTC
TRBJ2-1 TRBV7-9 TRBD2 NA CASSLPRRLAGRYNEQFF TGTGCCAGCAGCTTGCCCCGTCGACTAGCGGGAAGGTACAATGAGCAGTTCTTC
TRBJ2-5 TRBV7-2 NA many CASSQYQETQYF TGTGCCAGCAGCCAGTACCAAGAGACCCAGTACTTC
TRBJ2-7 TRBV20-1 NA many CSARDGLGSYEQYF TGCAGTGCTAGAGATGGGTTGGGCTCCTACGAGCAGTACTTC
TRBJ2-1 TRBV6-2/TRBV6-3 TRBD1 few CASSYLTGTSSYNEQFF TGTGCCAGCAGTTACCTGACAGGGACAAGCTCCTACAATGAGCAGTTCTTC
TRBJ1-1 TRBV5-1 NA NA CASSFRHIGVNREAFF TGCGCCAGCAGCTTCCGTCATATCGGAGTCAACCGTGAAGCTTTCTTT
TRBJ2-2 TRBV19 NA many CASSPTNTGELFF TGTGCCAGTAGTCCAACAAACACCGGGGAGCTGTTTTTT
TRBJ2-7 TRBV20-1 TRBD1 many CSAEGQGLGEQYF TGCAGTGCTGAGGGACAGGGTCTGGGCGAGCAGTACTTC
TRBJ2-5 TRBV4-1 NA NA CASSQGTQETQYF TGCGCCAGCAGCCAGGGGACCCAAGAGACCCAGTACTTC
TRBJ2-3 TRBV20-1 NA many CSACPWGSGDTDTQYF TGCAGTGCTTGCCCCTGGGGTAGCGGAGACACAGATACGCAGTATTTT
TRBJ2-3 TRBV20-1 TRBD2 many CSASFRGVGTDTQYF TGCAGTGCTAGTTTTCGGGGGGTGGGCACAGATACGCAGTATTTT
TRBJ2-1 TRBV28 NA many CASTWLANSYNEQFF TGTGCCAGCACCTGGCTAGCGAATTCCTACAATGAGCAGTTCTTC
TRBJ2-7 TRBV28 NA many CASSLGLPGSYEQYF TGTGCCAGCAGCTTGGGACTGCCTGGGTCCTACGAGCAGTACTTC
TRBJ2-2 TRBV28 TRBD2 few CASTPSSSGRTGELFF TGTGCCAGCACCCCCTCTTCAAGCGGGAGGACCGGGGAGCTGTTTTTT
TRBJ1-2 TRBV28 TRBD1 many CASTHRGYNYGYTF TGTGCCAGCACCCACAGGGGATATAACTATGGCTACACCTTC
TRBJ2-3 TRBV7-2 NA many CASSNQGLFTDTQYF TGTGCCAGCAGCAACCAGGGACTTTTCACAGATACGCAGTATTTT
TRBJ2-7 TRBV7-9 TRBD2 few CASSLGLAGVPHEQYF TGTGCCAGCAGCTTGGGTCTAGCGGGAGTTCCCCACGAGCAGTACTTC
TRBJ2-7 TRBV7-9 TRBD2 NA CASSLAQPRKAGGPYEQYF TGTGCCAGCAGCTTAGCACAACCACGAAAAGCGGGAGGGCCGTACGAGCAGTACTTC
TRBJ2-5 TRBV7-8 NA NA CASSPGLRETQYF TGTGCCAGCTCACCCGGATTGAGGGAGACCCAGTACTTC
TRBJ2-3 TRBV12-5 NA few CASGGGFNTDTQYF TGTGCTAGTGGAGGGGGTTTCAACACAGATACGCAGTATTTT
TRBJ2-7 TRBV6-5 TRBD2 many CASSYSSIAGEGGSYEQYF TGTGCCAGCAGTTACTCGAGTATAGCGGGAGAGGGGGGCTCCTACGAGCAGTACTTC
TRBJ2-2 TRBV7-3 NA many CASSLSPGELFF TGTGCCAGCAGCTTATCGCCCGGGGAGCTGTTTTTT
TRBJ1-5 TRBV28 NA few CASSLFEASNQPQHF TGTGCCAGCAGTTTATTCGAGGCGAGCAATCAGCCCCAGCATTTT
TRBJ2-2 TRBV5-4 NA few CASSWDTRLNTGELFF TGTGCCAGCAGCTGGGACACTAGGCTGAACACCGGGGAGCTGTTTTTT
TRBJ1-4 TRBV4-1 NA NA CASSPSGGSDEKLFF TGCGCCAGCAGCCCAAGTGGAGGAAGCGACGAAAAACTGTTTTTT
TRBJ1-4 TRBV28 NA NA CASSLDRILEKLFF TGTGCCAGCAGTTTAGACAGGATTCTTGAAAAACTGTTTTTT
TRBJ2-7 TRBV11-1 NA many CASSLRGDLYEQYF TGTGCCAGCAGCTTACGGGGCGACCTCTACGAGCAGTACTTC
TRBJ1-2 TRBV7-2 NA NA CASSPFRGSDGYTF TGTGCCAGCAGCCCATTTAGGGGCAGTGATGGCTACACCTTC
TRBJ1-1 TRBV24-1 NA NA CAGGFSTEAFF TGTGCTGGAGGGTTTTCCACTGAAGCTTTCTTT
TRBJ2-1 TRBV6-2/TRBV6-3 NA NA CTSSYSWQGDYEQFF TGTACCAGCAGTTACTCTTGGCAGGGGGACTATGAGCAGTTCTTC
TRBJ2-7 TRBV7-2 NA many CASSLVGGSSSYEQYF TGTGCCAGCAGCTTAGTGGGCGGGTCGAGCTCCTACGAGCAGTACTTC
TRBJ2-1 TRBV30 NA many CAWSPSWEQFF TGTGCCTGGAGTCCCTCCTGGGAGCAGTTCTTC
TRBJ2-1 TRBV19 TRBD1 NA CASSWDRDHEQFF TGTGCCAGTAGTTGGGACAGGGACCATGAGCAGTTCTTC
TRBJ2-2 TRBV28 TRBD1 many CASSGRDRGFAGELFF TGTGCCAGCAGTGGGAGAGACAGGGGTTTCGCCGGGGAGCTGTTTTTT
TRBJ2-3 TRBV12-3/TRBV12-4 NA many CASSIQGPHTDTQYF TGTGCCAGCAGCATACAGGGCCCCCACACAGATACGCAGTATTTT
TRBJ1-3 TRBV9 TRBD1 NA CASSPRDSGNTIYF TGTGCCAGCAGCCCCCGGGACAGCGGAAACACCATATATTTT
TRBJ2-7 TRBV28 NA many CASSLRSEVKLPYEQYF TGTGCCAGCAGTTTACGTTCCGAGGTGAAACTCCCCTACGAGCAGTACTTC
TRBJ2-1 TRBV20-1 NA many CSVRIYNEQFF TGCAGTGTGCGGATTTACAATGAGCAGTTCTTC
TRBJ1-2 TRBV14 TRBD1 few CASRKTGGASYGYTF TGTGCCAGCAGAAAAACAGGGGGCGCTTCCTATGGCTACACCTTC
TRBJ2-7 TRBV10-3 NA few CAISDRAYEQYF TGTGCCATCAGTGACAGGGCCTACGAGCAGTACTTC